Shown below are 25 T cell receptor beta chains from a single sample sequenced in a study of beta chain features in type 1 diabetes. The study, taken as a whole, reports: Shortening that was moderate but significant affected the TCRB CDR3s of Type 1 diabetes patients in all four CD4+ subsets.

No antigens are known for them. What was sequenced were expressed TCRB transcripts, since all of the isolated RNA had been reverse transcribed. Using immunoSEQ multiplex PCR, the repertoire was profiled, and TCRdb retains in-frame clones only, with some absent. The repertoire holds 600,000 to 700,000 clones, with 12% as singletons. Sequenced: naive CD4+ T cells from blood. Receptor source: a young man with type 1 diabetes.

This chain uses TRBV10-3 with TRBJ1-1; D gene uncertain. V lost 4 bases, J lost 0 bases, and 9 bases lay in between. The CDR3 covers 14 residues. Germline-derived CDR1 and CDR2 are ENHRY and SYGVKD. CDR3 loop: CAISATTLNTEAFF. CDR3 DNA: TGTGCCATCAGTGCGACCACTTTGAACACTGAAGCTTTCTTT.

The V call is TRBV7-2, the J call TRBJ2-7, with D possibly TRBD1 on 6 matching bases. With 5 bases removed from V and 3 bases from J, the gap between germline ends came to 14 bases. This CDR3 contains 14 residues. Germline-derived CDR1 and CDR2 are SGHTA and FQGNSA. The CDR3 region has the DNA TGTGCCAGCAGCCCGGGGCACAGGGACTACGAGCAGTACTTC. It yields the protein CASSPGHRDYEQYF.

This clone was detected only a few times. The rearrangement joins TRBV4-1 to TRBJ1-5, with D unclear. The germline V and J ends were trimmed by 1 base and 6 bases, with 16 bases remaining between them. Germline assignment: CDR1 MGHRA and CDR2 YSYEKL. CDR3 length equals 16 residues. DNA of the CDR3: TGCGCCAGCAGCCAAGCCTTTAGGACTCCAATTCAGCCCCAGCATTTT. Amino acid sequence: CASSQAFRTPIQPQHF.

This chain uses TRBV6-6 with TRBJ2-1; perhaps TRBD2 as D (7 bases). Trimming pared 0 bases from V and 9 bases from J, leaving 9 bases between. The CDR3 covers 13 residues. The germline V gene encodes CDR1 MNHNY and CDR2 SVGAGI (reference sequence). CDR3 sequence: CASSYSGGAEQFF. The CDR3 nucleotides read TGTGCCAGCAGTTACTCAGGGGGGGCTGAGCAGTTCTTC.

This clone was observed a few times. The rearrangement uses TRBV7-9 and TRBJ1-5; D is undetermined. The CDR3 has 15 residues. CDR1 and CDR2 from the germline V gene are SEHNR and FQNEAQ (reference sequence). V dropped 2 bases and J dropped 7 bases, with 15 bases sitting between them. The CDR3 here is CASSLTGGVLQPQHF. DNA of the CDR3: TGTGCCAGCAGCTTAACGGGTGGGGTTTTGCAGCCCCAGCATTTT. The full variable domain, in which reference TRBV7-9 and TRBJ1-5 provide the parts outside the CDR3, is DTGVSQNPRHKITKRGQNVTFRCDPISEHNRLYWYRQTLGQGPEFLTYFQNEAQLEKSRLLSDRFSAERPKGSFSTLEIQRTEQGDSAMYLCASSLTGGVLQPQHFGDGTRLSIL.

This clone has a handful of counts. Other DNA sequences of this sample code for an identical CDR3. The chain combines TRBV5-1 with TRBJ2-5, with D possibly TRBD1 on 6 matching bases. CDR1 is SGHRS and CDR2 is YFSETQ in the germline V gene. V was shortened by 1 base and J by 3 bases, with 7 bases between the two germline ends. The CDR3 extends over 13 amino acids. The CDR3, as DNA: TGCGCCAGCAGCTTGCCAGGGGAAGAGACCCAGTACTTC. It codes for CASSLPGEETQYF.

Here the CDR3 DNA reads TGTGCCAGCAGCCAAGTAGTCGGGGAACTCACCGGGGAGCTGTTTTTT. Residues: CASSQVVGELTGELFF. This chain uses TRBV4-2 with TRBJ2-2, with D perhaps TRBD2 (5 bases). The CDR3 totals 16 residues. The germline V gene has CDR1 LGHNA and CDR2 YNFKEQ. The germline V and J ends were trimmed by 1 base and 4 bases, with 13 bases remaining between them.

The genes are TRBV9 and TRBJ1-1, with D perhaps TRBD1 (5 bases). V lost 3 bases, J lost 11 bases, and 11 bases lay in between. The CDR3 is made up of 11 amino acids. Germline V gene data show CDR1 as SGDLS and CDR2 as YYNGEE. In DNA form, the CDR3 reads TGTGCCAGCAGCGCCTCAGGGCCTGCTTTCTTT. This encodes CASSASGPAFF. The whole variable domain, filled in from reference TRBV9 and TRBJ1-1, reads DSGVTQTPKHLITATGQRVTLRCSPRSGDLSVYWYQQSLDQGLQFLIQYYNGEERAKGNILERFSAQQFPDLHSELNLSSLELGDSALYFCASSASGPAFFGQGTRLTVV.

This clone turned up a few times. The chain joins TRBV5-1 to TRBJ2-1, with D unclear. This CDR3 has 14 amino acids. V dropped 2 bases and J dropped 6 bases, with 12 bases sitting between them. In germline, CDR1 is SGHRS, CDR2 YFSETQ. The CDR3 loop reads CASSFGNSLNEQFF. As DNA, the CDR3 is TGCGCCAGCAGCTTTGGTAACAGCCTCAATGAGCAGTTCTTC.

J is TRBJ1-2 and V is TRBV5-1, with 10 bases that match TRBD1. Trimming removed 4 bases from V and 5 bases from J; junction bases left unmatched: 5. In germline, CDR1 is SGHRS, CDR2 YFSETQ. There are 14 residues in the CDR3. CDR3 sequence: CASSQGQGMYGYTF. For the CDR3, the DNA is TGCGCCAGCAGCCAGGGACAGGGGATGTATGGCTACACCTTC.

This rearrangement joins TRBV4-3 to TRBJ2-3; D possibly uses TRBD1 or TRBD2 (5 bases each). Germline V CDR1 and CDR2: LGHNA, YSLEER. This CDR3 has 14 residues. V was trimmed by 0 bases and J by 3 bases, leaving 7 bases between them. The DNA of the CDR3 is TGCGCCAGCAGCCAAGATTGGGGGACAGATACGCAGTATTTT. Translation: CASSQDWGTDTQYF.

The rearrangement joins TRBV5-6 to TRBJ1-1; D uncertain. The CDR3 loop spans 16 amino acids. Germline CDR1 is SGHDT and CDR2 is YYEEEE. The V gene lost 4 bases and the J gene lost 5 bases, with 21 bases spanning the gap. CDR3 protein: CASSIDPRRWRTEAFF. In DNA form, the CDR3 reads TGTGCCAGCAGCATCGACCCCCGCAGGTGGAGGACTGAAGCTTTCTTT.

This chain connects TRBV30 to TRBJ2-1, with D tentatively TRBD2 (6 bases). The CDR3 extends over 14 amino acids. V was cut by 0 bases and J by 3 bases, with 9 bases left in between. Germline loops: CDR1 GTSNPN, CDR2 SVGIG (reference sequence). DNA for the CDR3: TGTGCCTGGAGTGTACCGGGACTCTACAATGAGCAGTTCTTC. It codes for CAWSVPGLYNEQFF.

This clone was counted between two and nine times. The chain recombines TRBV6-4 with TRBJ2-1; possible D gene TRBD2, 6 bases. This CDR3 contains 15 residues. In germline, CDR1 is MRHNA, CDR2 SNTAGT. V was clipped by 5 bases and J by 6 bases, with 17 bases between them. DNA for the CDR3: TGTGCCAGCAGTAACCGGGACTCCCCGACCAATGAGCAGTTCTTC. Its translation is CASSNRDSPTNEQFF.

A few counts support this clone. The J gene is TRBJ2-3, the V gene TRBV30; D ambiguous. Germline assignment: CDR1 GTSNPN and CDR2 SVGIG (reference sequence). V lost 2 bases, J lost 2 bases, and 8 bases lay in between. This CDR3 has 13 residues. CDR3 nucleotide sequence: TGTGCCTGGAGTTGGGTGCCCACAGATACGCAGTATTTT. Translation: CAWSWVPTDTQYF. Variable domain in full (rest from reference TRBV30 and TRBJ2-3): SQTIHQWPATLVQPVGSPLSLECTVEGTSNPNLYWYRQAAGRGLQLLFYSVGIGQISSEVPQNLSASRPQDRQFILSSKKLLLSDSGFYLCAWSWVPTDTQYFGPGTRLTVL.

There are a few counts of this clone. The J gene is TRBJ1-1, the V gene TRBV4-2; D is unresolved. Germline assignment: CDR1 LGHNA and CDR2 YNFKEQ. The CDR3 loop spans 15 amino acids. The V end was cut by 0 bases, the J end by 2 bases, with 10 bases between. CDR3 sequence reads: CASSQEGRGNTEAFF. In nucleotides, the CDR3 is TGTGCCAGCAGCCAAGAGGGTCGGGGAAACACTGAAGCTTTCTTT.

This clone appeared a few times. V gene TRBV29-1 combines with J gene TRBJ2-1; D is perhaps TRBD2 (6 bases). CDR3 size: 15 residues. CDR1 is SQVTM and CDR2 is ANQGSEA in the germline V gene. Trimming took off 1 base at V and 7 bases at J, with 17 bases between the two ends. CDR3 amino acids: CSVEASGLLLNEQFF. The CDR3 DNA reads TGCAGCGTTGAAGCGTCGGGACTCCTCTTGAATGAGCAGTTCTTC.

V and J are TRBV2 and TRBJ2-7; the D call may be TRBD1 or TRBD2 (5 bases each). The CDR3 has 12 amino acids. The V gene's germline CDR1 is SNHLY and CDR2 FYNNEI. Between the trimmed V and J ends, which lost 8 bases and 5 bases, there was a span of 13 bases. This chain's CDR3 is CASEGSRDEQYF. CDR3 DNA sequence: TGTGCCAGCGAGGGGTCCAGGGACGAGCAGTACTTC.

This chain uses TRBV19 with TRBJ2-5; TRBD2 matches 13 bases. Germline assignment: CDR1 LNHDA and CDR2 SQIVND (reference sequence). V shed 3 bases, J shed 3 bases, and the junction held 1 base outside the gene matches. The CDR3 is 15 amino acids. CDR3 coding DNA: TGTGCCAGTAGTATCGGACTAGCGGGGGAAGAGACCCAGTACTTC. It yields the protein CASSIGLAGEETQYF.

The chain couples TRBV29-1 to TRBJ2-5, with D perhaps matching TRBD2 (6 bases). Deletions cut 7 bases from V and 0 bases from J, with 18 bases between. CDR1 SQVTM and CDR2 ANQGSEA come from the germline V gene. This CDR3 spans 15 amino acids. The CDR3 here is CSASPGTAHQETQYF. The CDR3 DNA follows: TGCAGCGCATCCCCCGGGACTGCGCACCAAGAGACCCAGTACTTC.

J is TRBJ2-3 and V is TRBV4-3; 8 bases agree with TRBD1. After removal of 4 bases from V and 0 bases from J, the junction contained 12 bases not matched to a gene. In germline, CDR1 is LGHNA, CDR2 YSLEER. CDR3 size: 18 residues. The CDR3 is CASSPHRWTGTSTDTQYF. CDR3 in DNA: TGCGCCAGCAGCCCCCACCGTTGGACAGGGACTAGCACAGATACGCAGTATTTT.

There are a few counts of this clone. V gene TRBV4-3 combines with J gene TRBJ1-5; possible D gene TRBD1, 5 bases. The ends were cut back, 1 base at V and 6 bases at J, with 7 bases in the middle. Germline V gene sequence: CDR1 LGHNA, CDR2 YSLEER. The length of the CDR3 is 13 residues. CDR3 bases: TGCGCCAGCAGCCAAGGAGGGGTTCAGCCCCAGCATTTT. It codes for CASSQGGVQPQHF.

This sequence joins TRBV29-1 and TRBJ1-1; no firm D call. The CDR3 is 12 amino acids. The germline V and J ends were trimmed by 6 bases and 1 base, with 9 bases remaining between them. CDR1 and CDR2 (germline): SQVTM, ANQGSEA. CDR3 in DNA: TGCAGCGTCCGAGTGGGGAACACTGAAGCTTTCTTT. Protein sequence: CSVRVGNTEAFF.

Only a few counts were recorded for this clone. V and J are TRBV9 and TRBJ1-4; D unclear. Looked up from germline, CDR1 is SGDLS and CDR2 is YYNGEE. The CDR3 is made up of 13 amino acids. Trimming took 4 bases from V and 7 from J, leaving 11 bases between them. The CDR3 region is CASSPMSGEKLFF. In nucleotides, the CDR3 is TGTGCCAGCAGCCCCATGAGCGGTGAAAAACTGTTTTTT.

There are a few counts of this clone. V and J are TRBV28 and TRBJ1-2; 8 positions match TRBD1. Per germline, CDR1 MDHEN and CDR2 SYDVKM. Trimming took 5 bases from V and 4 from J; bases not matched to a gene: 9. The CDR3 loop spans 15 amino acids. This chain's CDR3 is CASSDGQGLGYGYTF. For the CDR3, the DNA is TGTGCCAGCAGTGACGGACAGGGACTGGGCTATGGCTACACCTTC.